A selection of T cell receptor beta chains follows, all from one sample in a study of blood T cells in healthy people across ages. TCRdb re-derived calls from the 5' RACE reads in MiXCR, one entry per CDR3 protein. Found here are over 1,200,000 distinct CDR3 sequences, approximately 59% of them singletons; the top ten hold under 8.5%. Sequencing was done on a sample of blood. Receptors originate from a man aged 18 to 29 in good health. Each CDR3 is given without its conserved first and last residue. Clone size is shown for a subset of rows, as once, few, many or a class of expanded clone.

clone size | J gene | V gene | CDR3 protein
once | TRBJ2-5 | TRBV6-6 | ASSYFAGERETQY
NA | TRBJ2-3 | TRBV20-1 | SAIRSTRAAVDTQY
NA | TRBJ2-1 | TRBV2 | ASSEFQGRLYNEQF
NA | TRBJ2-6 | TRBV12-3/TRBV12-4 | ASSLFISGANVLT
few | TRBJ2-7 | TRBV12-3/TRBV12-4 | ASSRTGPEGEQY
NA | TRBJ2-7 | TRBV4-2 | ASSQDLAGVYEQY
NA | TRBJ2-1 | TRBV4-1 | ASSQVPALDEQF
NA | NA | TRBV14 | ASSQGTPNEQY
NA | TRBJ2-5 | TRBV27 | ASSPQAFRDNSQETQY
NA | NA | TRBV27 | ASSSVNGQDQETQY
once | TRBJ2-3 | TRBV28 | ASSLPQGWADTQY
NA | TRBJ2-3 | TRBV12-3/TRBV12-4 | ASSPRTASTDTQY
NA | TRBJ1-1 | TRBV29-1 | SVGQEGAF
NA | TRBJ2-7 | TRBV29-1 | SVAAGGAYGQY
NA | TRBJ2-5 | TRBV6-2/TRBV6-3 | ASSYSSGTRSNEQY
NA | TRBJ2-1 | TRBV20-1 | SASSPSGRSSYNEQF
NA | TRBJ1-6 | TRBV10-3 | AIRDGSNNSPLH
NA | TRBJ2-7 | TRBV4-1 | ASSQARPVGIAAYEQY
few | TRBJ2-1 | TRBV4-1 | ASSQRLADNEQF
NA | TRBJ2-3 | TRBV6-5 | ASSYDTDSYSTDTQY
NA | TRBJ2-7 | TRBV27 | ASSRVLLSRSSYEQY
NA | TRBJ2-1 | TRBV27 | ASSLFGQGADEQF
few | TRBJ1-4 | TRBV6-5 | ASRPGGGNEKLF
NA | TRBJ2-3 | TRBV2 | ASSADRGGTDTQY
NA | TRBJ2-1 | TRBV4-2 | ASSQERTEQF
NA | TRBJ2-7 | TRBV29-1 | SVERYSDSVSSEQY
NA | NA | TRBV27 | ASTGGTGGAYEQY
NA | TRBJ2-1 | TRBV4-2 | ASSQDHHGNEQF
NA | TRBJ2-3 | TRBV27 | ASSYRRLAGGDTQY
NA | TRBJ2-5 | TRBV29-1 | SVGAGAGETQY
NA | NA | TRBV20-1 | SASGGPFYEQY
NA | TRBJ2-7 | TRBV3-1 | ASSHRGTASYEQY
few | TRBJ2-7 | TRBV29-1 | SVADSPYEQY
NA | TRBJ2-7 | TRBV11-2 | ASSVAGGQPYEQH
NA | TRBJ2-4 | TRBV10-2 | ASLGQGVWEQY
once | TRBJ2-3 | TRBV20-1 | SARVGFGGADTQY
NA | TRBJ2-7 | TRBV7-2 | ASSLGLGGTNEQY
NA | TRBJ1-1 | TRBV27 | ASSSIVRQGFTMNTEAF
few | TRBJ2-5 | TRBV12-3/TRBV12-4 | ASSLAQVQY
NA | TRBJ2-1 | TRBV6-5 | ASKTRAMGEQF
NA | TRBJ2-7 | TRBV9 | ASSVGVGTGGTYEQY
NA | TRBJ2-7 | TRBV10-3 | AIRETRTGGTYEQY
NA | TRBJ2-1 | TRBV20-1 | SAGSSPGQGRYEQF
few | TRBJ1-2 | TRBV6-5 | ASTGVGIGYT
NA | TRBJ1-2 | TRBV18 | ASSPPTAGGLGYT
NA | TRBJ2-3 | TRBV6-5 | AGSYSTLATDTQY
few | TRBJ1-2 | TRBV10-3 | AITPTASNYGYT
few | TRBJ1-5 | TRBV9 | ASSVEQRLGGRQPQH
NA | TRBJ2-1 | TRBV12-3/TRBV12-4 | ASSLWGASGSADEQF
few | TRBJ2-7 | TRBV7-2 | ASSSRDSQY
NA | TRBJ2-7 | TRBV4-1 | ASSQVVADYEQY
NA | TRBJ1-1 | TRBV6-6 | ASTGLGHGNTEAF
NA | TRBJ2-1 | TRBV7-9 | ASSSDVGDEQF
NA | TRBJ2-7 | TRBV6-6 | ASTLPGYAQVYEQY
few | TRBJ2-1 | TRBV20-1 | SARVLAGDTDNEQF
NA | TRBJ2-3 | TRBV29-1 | SVVIARTDTQY